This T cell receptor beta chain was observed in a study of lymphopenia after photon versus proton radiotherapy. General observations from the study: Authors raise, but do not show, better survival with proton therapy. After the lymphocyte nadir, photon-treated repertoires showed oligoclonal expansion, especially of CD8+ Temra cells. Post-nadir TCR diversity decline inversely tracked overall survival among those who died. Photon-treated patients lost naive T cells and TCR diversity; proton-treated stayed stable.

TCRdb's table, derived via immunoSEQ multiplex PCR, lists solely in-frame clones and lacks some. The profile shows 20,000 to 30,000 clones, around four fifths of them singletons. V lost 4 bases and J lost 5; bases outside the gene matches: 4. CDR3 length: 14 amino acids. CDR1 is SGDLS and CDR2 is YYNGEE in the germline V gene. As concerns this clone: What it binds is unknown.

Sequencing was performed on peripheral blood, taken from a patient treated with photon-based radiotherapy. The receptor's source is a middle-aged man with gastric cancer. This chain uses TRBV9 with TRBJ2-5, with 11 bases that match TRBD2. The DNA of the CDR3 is TGTGCCAGCAGCCCCAGGACTAGCGGGGAGACCCAGTACTTC. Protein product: CASSPRTSGETQYF.